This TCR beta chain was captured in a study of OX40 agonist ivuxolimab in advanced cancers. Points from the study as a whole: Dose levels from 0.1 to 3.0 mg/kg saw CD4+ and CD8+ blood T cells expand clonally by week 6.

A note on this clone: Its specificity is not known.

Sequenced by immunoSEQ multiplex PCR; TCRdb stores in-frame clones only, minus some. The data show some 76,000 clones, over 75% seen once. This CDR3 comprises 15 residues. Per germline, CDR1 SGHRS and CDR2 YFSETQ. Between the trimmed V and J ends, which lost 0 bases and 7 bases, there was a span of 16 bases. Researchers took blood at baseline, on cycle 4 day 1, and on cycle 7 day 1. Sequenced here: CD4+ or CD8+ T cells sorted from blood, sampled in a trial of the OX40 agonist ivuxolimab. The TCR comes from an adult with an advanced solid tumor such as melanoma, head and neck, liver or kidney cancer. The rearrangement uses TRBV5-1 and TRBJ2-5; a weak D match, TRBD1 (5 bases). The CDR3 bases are TGCGCCAGCAGCTTGGGGACACCGTCCCAACCGACCCAGTACTTC. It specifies CASSLGTPSQPTQYF.